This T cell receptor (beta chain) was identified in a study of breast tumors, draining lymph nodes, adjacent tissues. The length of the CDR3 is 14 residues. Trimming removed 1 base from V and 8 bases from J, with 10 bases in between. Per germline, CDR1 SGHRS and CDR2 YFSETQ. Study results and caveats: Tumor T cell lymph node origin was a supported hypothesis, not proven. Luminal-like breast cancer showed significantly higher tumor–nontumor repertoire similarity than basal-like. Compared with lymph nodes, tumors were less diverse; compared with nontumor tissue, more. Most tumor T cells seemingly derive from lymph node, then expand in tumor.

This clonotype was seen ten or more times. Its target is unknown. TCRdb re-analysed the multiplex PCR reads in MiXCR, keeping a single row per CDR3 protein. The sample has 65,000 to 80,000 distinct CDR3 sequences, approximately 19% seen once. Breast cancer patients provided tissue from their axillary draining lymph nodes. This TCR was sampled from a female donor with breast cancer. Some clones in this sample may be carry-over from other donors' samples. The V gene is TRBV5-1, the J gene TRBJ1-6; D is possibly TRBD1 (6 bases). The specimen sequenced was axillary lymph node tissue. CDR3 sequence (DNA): TGCGCCAGCAGCTTGTCCGGGGGCCATTCACCCCTCCACTTT. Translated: CASSLSGGHSPLHF.